The clone carrying this T cell receptor (beta chain) was observed a few times. Assay used: immunoSEQ multiplex PCR; TCRdb lists only in-frame clones, some missing. The sample records approximately 140,000 clones, 80% to 90% being singletons. V lost 7 bases and J lost 4, with 7 bases in between. The CDR3 extends over 12 amino acids. The sample originates from a study of blood T cell repertoires in COVID-19. The receptor was derived from a man between 65 and 80 years old with acute or convalescent COVID-19. V and J are TRBV12-3 or TRBV12-4 and TRBJ2-2, with D uncertain. Input material: peripheral blood. The CDR3 protein is CASTRGTGELFF. The CDR3 bases are TGTGCCAGCACCCGCGGCACCGGGGAGCTGTTTTTT.